The source of this T cell receptor (beta chain) is a study of PD-L1 blockade in urothelial cancer. Study background: Men with urothelial cancer arising in the bladder made up about 85% of the roughly 29 patients. Patients arrived having already received 0 to 3 prior chemotherapy regimens.

Templates that were synthetic TCR analogs were spiked into each PCR. Sequenced by immunoSEQ multiplex PCR; TCRdb stores in-frame clones only, minus some. Among about 76,000 clones listed, approximately 81% were seen once. CDR1 and CDR2 from the germline V gene are SGHRS and YFSETQ. CDR3 size: 15 residues. The trim removed 2 bases at V and 0 bases at J, leaving 4 bases unmatched. Patient disease was locally advanced or metastatic urothelial carcinoma. The chain uses TRBV5-1 and TRBJ2-7, with 8 bases fitting TRBD2. The sequence derives from a man between 65 and 80 years old with urothelial cancer. Sequencing used PBMCs, obtained around atezolizumab (anti-PD-L1) treatment. In DNA, the CDR3 is TGCGCCAGCAGCTTTAGCGGGACAAGCTCCTACGAGCAGTACTTC. This gives the protein CASSFSGTSSYEQYF.